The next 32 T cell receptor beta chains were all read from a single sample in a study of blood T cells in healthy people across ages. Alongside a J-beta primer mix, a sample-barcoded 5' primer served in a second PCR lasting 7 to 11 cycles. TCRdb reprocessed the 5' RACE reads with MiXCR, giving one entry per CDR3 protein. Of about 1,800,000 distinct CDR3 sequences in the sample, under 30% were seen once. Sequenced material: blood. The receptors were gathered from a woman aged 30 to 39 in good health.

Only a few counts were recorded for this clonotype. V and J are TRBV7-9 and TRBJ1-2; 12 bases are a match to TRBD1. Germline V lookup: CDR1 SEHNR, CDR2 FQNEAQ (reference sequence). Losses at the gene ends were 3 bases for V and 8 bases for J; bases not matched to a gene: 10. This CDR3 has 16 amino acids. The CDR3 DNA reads TGTGCCAGCAGCTTCGCGGCCGGGACAGGGGGCCGGGGCTACACCTTC. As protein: CASSFAAGTGGRGYTF.

Written as DNA, the CDR3 is TGCAGTGCTAGAGAGGCCGGGACAGTCAATTCACCCCTCCACTTT. It yields the protein CSAREAGTVNSPLHF. The chain joins TRBV20-1 to TRBJ1-6; TRBD1 matches at 7 bases. Unmatched junction bases numbered 6, after V lost 0 bases and J lost 7 bases. CDR1 is DFQATT and CDR2 is SNEGSKA in the germline V gene (reference sequence). The CDR3 runs to 15 residues.

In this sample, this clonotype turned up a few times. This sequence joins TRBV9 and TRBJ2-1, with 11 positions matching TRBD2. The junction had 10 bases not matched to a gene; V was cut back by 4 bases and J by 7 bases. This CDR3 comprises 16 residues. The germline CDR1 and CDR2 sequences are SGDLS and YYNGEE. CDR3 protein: CASSSVVTSGRNEQFF. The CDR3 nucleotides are TGTGCCAGCAGCTCAGTGGTAACTAGCGGGAGAAATGAGCAGTTCTTC.

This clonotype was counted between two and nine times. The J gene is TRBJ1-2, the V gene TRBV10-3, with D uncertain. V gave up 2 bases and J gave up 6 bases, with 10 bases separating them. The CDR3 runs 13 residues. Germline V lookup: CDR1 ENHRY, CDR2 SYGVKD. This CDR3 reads CAISEAQRHGYTF. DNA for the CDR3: TGTGCCATCAGTGAGGCCCAGAGACATGGCTACACCTTC.

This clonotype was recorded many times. CDR3 loop: CASSFRDRSTDTQYF. Here the CDR3 DNA reads TGTGCCAGCAGCTTCCGGGACAGAAGCACAGATACGCAGTATTTT. The chain recombines TRBV11-2 with TRBJ2-3; 7 positions match TRBD1. Germline V gene lookup returns CDR1 SGHAT and CDR2 FQNNGV. This CDR3 is 15 amino acids long. J gave up 0 bases and V 3 bases, and 3 bases lay outside the gene matches.

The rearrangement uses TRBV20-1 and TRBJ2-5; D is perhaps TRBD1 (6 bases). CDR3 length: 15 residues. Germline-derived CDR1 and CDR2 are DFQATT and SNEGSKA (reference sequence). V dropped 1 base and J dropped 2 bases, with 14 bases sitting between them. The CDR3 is CSARGPDSIQETQYF. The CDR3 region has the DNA TGCAGTGCTAGAGGTCCGGACAGCATTCAAGAGACCCAGTACTTC.

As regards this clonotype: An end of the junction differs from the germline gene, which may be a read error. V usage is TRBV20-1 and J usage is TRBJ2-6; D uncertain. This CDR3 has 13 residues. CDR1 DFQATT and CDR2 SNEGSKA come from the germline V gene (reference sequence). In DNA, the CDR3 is TGCAGTGCAAGATCCCCCACACTCAACGCCCTGACTTTC. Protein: CSARSPTLNALTF.

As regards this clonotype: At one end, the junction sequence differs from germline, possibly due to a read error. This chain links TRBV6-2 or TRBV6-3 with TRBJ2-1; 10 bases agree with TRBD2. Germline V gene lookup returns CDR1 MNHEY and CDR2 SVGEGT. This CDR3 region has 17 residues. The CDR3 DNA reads TGTGCCAGCAGTTACTCACCTCCAGCGGGGGGGCCAAATGAACAGTTCTTC. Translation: CASSYSPPAGGPNEQFF.

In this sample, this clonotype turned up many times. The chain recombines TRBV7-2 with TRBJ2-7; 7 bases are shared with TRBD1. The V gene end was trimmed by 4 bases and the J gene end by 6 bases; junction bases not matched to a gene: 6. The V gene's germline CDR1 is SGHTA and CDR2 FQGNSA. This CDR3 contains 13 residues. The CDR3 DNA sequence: TGTGCCAGCAGCTCAAAGACAGGGTTCGAGCAGTACTTC. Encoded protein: CASSSKTGFEQYF.

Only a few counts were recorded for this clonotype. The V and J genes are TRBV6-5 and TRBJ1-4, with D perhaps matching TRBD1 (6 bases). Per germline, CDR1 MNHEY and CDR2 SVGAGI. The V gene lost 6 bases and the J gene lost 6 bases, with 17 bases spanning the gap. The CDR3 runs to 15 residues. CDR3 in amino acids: CASRTLRGVYEKLFF. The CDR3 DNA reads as TGTGCCAGCAGAACCCTCAGGGGCGTCTATGAAAAACTGTTTTTT.

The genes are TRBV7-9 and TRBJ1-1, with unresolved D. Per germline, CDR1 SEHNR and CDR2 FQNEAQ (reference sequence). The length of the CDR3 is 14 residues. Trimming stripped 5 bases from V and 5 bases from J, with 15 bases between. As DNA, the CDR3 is TGTGCCAGCAGCCCGGTTCCAGTCTTGACTGAAGCTTTCTTT. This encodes CASSPVPVLTEAFF.

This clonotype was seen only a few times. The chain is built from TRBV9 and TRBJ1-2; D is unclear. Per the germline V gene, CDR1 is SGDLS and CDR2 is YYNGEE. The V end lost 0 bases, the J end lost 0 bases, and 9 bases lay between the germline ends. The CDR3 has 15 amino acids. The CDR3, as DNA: TGTGCCAGCAGCGTAGCTTGGCAACCTAACTATGGCTACACCTTC. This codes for CASSVAWQPNYGYTF. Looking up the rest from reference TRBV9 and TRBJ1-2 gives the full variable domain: DSGVTQTPKHLITATGQRVTLRCSPRSGDLSVYWYQQSLDQGLQFLIQYYNGEERAKGNILERFSAQQFPDLHSELNLSSLELGDSALYFCASSVAWQPNYGYTFGSGTRLTVV.

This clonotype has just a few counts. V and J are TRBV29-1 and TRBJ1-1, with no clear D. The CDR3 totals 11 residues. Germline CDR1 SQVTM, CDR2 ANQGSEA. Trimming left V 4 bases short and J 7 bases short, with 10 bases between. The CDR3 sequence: CSVGGRSEAFF. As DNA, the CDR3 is TGCAGCGTTGGAGGGCGGAGTGAAGCTTTCTTT.

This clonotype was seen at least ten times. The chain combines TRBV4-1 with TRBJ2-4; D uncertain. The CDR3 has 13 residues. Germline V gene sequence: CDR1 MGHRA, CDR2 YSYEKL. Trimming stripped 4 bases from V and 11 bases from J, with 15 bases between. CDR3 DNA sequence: TGCGCCAGCAGCCCATCCCTCGGCAAGTTTCAGTACTTC. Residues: CASSPSLGKFQYF.

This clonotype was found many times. CDR3: CSVDWGLKETQYF. CDR3 nucleotide sequence: TGCAGCGTTGACTGGGGCTTAAAAGAGACCCAGTACTTC. V is TRBV29-1 and J is TRBJ2-5; tentative D call: TRBD1 (5 bases). Germline V gene sequence: CDR1 SQVTM, CDR2 ANQGSEA. The CDR3 is 13 residues long. V was trimmed by 3 bases and J by 3 bases, leaving 11 bases between them.

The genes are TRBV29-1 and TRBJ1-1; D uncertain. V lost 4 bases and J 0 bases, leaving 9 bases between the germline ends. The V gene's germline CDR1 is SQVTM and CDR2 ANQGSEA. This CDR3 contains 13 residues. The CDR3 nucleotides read TGCAGCGTTGGGGCCGGGATGAACACTGAAGCTTTCTTT. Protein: CSVGAGMNTEAFF.

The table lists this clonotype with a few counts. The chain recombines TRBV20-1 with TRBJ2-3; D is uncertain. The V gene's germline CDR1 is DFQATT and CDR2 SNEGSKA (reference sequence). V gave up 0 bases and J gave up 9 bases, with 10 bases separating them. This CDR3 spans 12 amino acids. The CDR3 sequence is CSARDPLGTQYF. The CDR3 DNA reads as TGCAGTGCTAGAGACCCTCTAGGGACGCAGTATTTT.

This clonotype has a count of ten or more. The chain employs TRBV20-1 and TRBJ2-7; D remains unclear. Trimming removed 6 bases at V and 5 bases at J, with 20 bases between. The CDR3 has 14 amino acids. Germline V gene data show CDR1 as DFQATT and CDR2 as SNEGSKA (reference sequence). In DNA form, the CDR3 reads TGCAGTGCCCTTCCCAACCCCGAAGGCCACGAGCAGTACTTC. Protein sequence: CSALPNPEGHEQYF.

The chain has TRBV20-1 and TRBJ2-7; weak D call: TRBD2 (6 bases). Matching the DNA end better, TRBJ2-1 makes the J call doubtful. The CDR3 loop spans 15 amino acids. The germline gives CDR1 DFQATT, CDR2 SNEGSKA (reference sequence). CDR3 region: CSARDPGPGGNEQFF. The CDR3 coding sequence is TGCAGTGCTAGAGATCCCGGCCCCGGGGGCAATGAGCAGTTCTTC.

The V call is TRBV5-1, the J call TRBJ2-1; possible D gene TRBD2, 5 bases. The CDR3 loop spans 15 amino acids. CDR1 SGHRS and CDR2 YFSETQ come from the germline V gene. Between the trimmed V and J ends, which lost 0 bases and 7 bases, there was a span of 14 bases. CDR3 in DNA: TGCGCCAGCAGCTTGGATAGCGTCCGTGGTAATGAGCAGTTCTTC. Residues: CASSLDSVRGNEQFF.

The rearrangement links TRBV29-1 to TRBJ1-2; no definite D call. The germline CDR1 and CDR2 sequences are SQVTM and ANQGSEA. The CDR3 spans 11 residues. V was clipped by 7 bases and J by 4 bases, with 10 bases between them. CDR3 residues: CSAATGYGYTF. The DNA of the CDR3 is TGCAGCGCTGCGACCGGCTATGGCTACACCTTC.

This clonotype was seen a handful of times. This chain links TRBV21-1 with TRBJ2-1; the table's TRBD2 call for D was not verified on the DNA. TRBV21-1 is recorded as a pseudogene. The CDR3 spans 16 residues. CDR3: CASSPPHPAGCHEQFF. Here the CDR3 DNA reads TGTGCCAGCAGCCCTCCCCACCCAGCGGGGTGTCATGAGCAGTTCTTC.

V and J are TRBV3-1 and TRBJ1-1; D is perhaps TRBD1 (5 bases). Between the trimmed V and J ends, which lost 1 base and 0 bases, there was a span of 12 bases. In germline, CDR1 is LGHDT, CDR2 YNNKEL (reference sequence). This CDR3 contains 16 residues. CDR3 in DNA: TGTGCCAGCAGCCAAGTAGCCACAGGCGTGAACACTGAAGCTTTCTTT. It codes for CASSQVATGVNTEAFF.

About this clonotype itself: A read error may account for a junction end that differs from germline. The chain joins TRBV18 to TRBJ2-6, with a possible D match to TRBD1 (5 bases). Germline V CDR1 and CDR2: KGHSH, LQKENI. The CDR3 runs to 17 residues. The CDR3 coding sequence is TGTGCCAGCTCACCGGTGATGGGTCGCTCTGGGGCCAACGTCCCGACTTTC. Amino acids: CASSPVMGRSGANVPTF.

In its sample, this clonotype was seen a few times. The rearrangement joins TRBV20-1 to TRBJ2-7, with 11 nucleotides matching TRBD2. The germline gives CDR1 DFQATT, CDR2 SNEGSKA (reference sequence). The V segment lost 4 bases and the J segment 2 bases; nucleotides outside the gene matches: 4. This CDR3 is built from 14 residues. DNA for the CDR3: TGCAGTGCTAAGACTAGCGGGGCCGCCTACGAGCAGTACTTC. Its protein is CSAKTSGAAYEQYF.

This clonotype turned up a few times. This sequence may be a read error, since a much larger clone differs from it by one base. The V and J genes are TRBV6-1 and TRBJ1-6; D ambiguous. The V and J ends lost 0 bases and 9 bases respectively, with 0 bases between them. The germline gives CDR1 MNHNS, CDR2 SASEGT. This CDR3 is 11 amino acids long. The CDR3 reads CASSEASPLHF. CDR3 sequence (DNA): TGTGCCAGCAGTGAAGCTTCACCCCTCCACTTT.

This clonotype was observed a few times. The CDR3 region is CASSQDFSPGSLEEQYF. The CDR3 bases are TGCGCCAGCAGCCAAGACTTCTCCCCCGGGAGTTTAGAGGAGCAGTACTTC. The chain uses TRBV4-3 and TRBJ2-7; maybe TRBD2 (6 bases). CDR1 and CDR2 from the germline V gene are LGHNA and YSLEER. The CDR3 totals 17 residues. V lost 0 bases to trimming and J lost 7 bases, with 22 bases between them.

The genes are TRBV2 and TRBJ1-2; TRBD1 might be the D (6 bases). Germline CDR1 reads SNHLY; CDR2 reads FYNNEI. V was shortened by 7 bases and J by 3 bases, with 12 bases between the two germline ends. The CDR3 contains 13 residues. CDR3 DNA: TGTGCCAGCAAGTTTAACAGGGACTATGGCTACACCTTC. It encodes CASKFNRDYGYTF.

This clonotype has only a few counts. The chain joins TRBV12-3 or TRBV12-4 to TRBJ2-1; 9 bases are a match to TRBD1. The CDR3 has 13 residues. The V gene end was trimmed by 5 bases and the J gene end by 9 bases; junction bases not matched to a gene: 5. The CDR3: CASSLGQGSEQFF. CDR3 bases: TGTGCCAGCAGTCTCGGACAGGGGAGTGAGCAGTTCTTC.

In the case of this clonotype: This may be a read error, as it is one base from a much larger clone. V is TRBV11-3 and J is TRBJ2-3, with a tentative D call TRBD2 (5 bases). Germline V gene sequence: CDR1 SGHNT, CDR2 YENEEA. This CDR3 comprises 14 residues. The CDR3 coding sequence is TGTACCAGCAGCTTAGTGGGGAGATCGGATACGCAGTATTTT. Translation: CTSSLVGRSDTQYF.

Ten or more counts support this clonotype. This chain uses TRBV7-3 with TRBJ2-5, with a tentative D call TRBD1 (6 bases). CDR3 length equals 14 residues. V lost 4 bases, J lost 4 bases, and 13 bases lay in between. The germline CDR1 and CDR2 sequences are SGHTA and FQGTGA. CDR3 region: CASSSGVSGETQYF. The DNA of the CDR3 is TGTGCCAGCAGCTCAGGGGTTTCGGGAGAGACCCAGTACTTC. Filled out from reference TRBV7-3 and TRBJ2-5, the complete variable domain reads GAGVSQTPSNKVTEKGKYVELRCDPISGHTALYWYRQSLGQGPEFLIYFQGTGAADDSGLPNDRFFAVRPEGSVSTLKIQRTERGDSAVYLCASSSGVSGETQYFGPGTRLLVL.

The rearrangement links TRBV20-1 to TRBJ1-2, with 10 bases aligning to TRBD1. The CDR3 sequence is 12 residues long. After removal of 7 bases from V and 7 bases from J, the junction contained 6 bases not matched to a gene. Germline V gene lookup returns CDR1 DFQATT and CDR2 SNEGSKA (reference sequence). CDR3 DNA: TGCAGTGTCAGTGACAGGGGGCCTGGCTACACCTTC. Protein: CSVSDRGPGYTF.